The present T cell receptor beta chain was sequenced within a study of blood T cell repertoires in COVID-19. This clone has more than one count but fewer than ten. As handled by the study authors: Reference gene primer amplification gave estimated nucleated cell counts. The data were produced by immunoSEQ multiplex PCR, yet TCRdb's version contains in-frame clones alone and is incomplete. V, J and clone size are those of that table, while D and trimming were read from the DNA. This sample carries 60,000 to 65,000 clones, roughly 80% of them seen once, and the ten largest clones take 15% to 20%. V gave up 3 bases and J gave up 2 bases; unmatched junction bases: 7. The V gene's germline CDR1 is MNHNS and CDR2 SASEGT. The CDR3 extends over 15 amino acids.

The sequence was collected from a man in his 60s with acute or convalescent COVID-19. This chain joins TRBV6-1 and TRBJ2-7; 7 positions match TRBD1. Sequences were obtained from peripheral blood. Here the CDR3 DNA reads TGTGCCAGCAGTGATACTGACAGGGCAGCCTACGAGCAGTACTTC. Translation: CASSDTDRAAYEQYF.